This T cell receptor beta chain was captured in a study of regulatory T cells in long-lasting Graves disease. Noted time point: newly diagnosed GD, antithyroid drugs for less than 3 months. Generation of the TCR library employed RNA extracted from PBMCs. This clonotype came up a few times. CDR3 length equals 13 residues. The germline V gene has CDR1 SGHTA and CDR2 FQGNSA. Trimming took 5 bases from V and 4 from J, leaving 11 bases between them. Investigators prepared the TCR beta libraries by applying iRepertoire HTBI primers and Arm-PCR of CDR3 regions. TCRdb ran MiXCR on the multiplex PCR reads and lists one entry per CDR3 protein. The data contain some 500,000 distinct CDR3 sequences, roughly 12% of them seen just once; the ten biggest clones take up roughly a tenth. This sample was shared with a second study, whose subject was T cells in Graves' hyperthyroidism and ophthalmopathy.

This sample comprised peripheral blood mononuclear cells (PBMCs), obtained at new diagnosis, from a patient treated with antithyroid drugs. The TCR comes from a man aged 30 to 45 with Graves disease. V and J are TRBV7-2 and TRBJ1-2; D remains ambiguous. Here the CDR3 DNA reads TGTGCCAGCAGCCTAAGTGTAGGCTATGGCTACACCTTC. Residues: CASSLSVGYGYTF.